This record concerns one T cell receptor (beta chain) sequence. The sample comes from a study of CD8+ T cells in alopecia areata. The germline V gene encodes CDR1 MNHEY and CDR2 SMNVEV (reference sequence). CDR3 length: 16 residues. V was clipped by 5 bases and J by 4 bases, with 20 bases between them. Following extraction, RNA underwent reverse transcription to cDNA, which served as the sequencing template. Using immunoSEQ multiplex PCR, the repertoire was profiled, and TCRdb retains in-frame clones only, with some absent. The sample shows roughly 150,000 clones, 50% to 65% of them seen only once. V is TRBV27 and J is TRBJ1-1; D is uncertain. This receptor was taken from a human donor with alopecia areata. The sample was CD8+ T cells sorted from blood, taken at week 0. This CDR3 reads CASSPFPGFTATEAFF. The DNA of the CDR3 is TGTGCCAGCAGTCCCTTTCCAGGATTTACGGCCACTGAAGCTTTCTTT.